This is a list of T cell receptor beta chains from one sample in a study of T-cell memory formation after mild COVID-19. TCRdb re-called the 5' RACE reads with MiXCR, one entry per CDR3 protein. The sample includes some 120,000 distinct CDR3 sequences, about 17% of them seen just once. The sample comprised PBMCs or a T cell subset sorted from them (not recorded which). The receptors were sampled from an adult woman who had mild COVID-19 (a few samples of this study predate the infection). Cell type and time point are not known. Each CDR3 is given with its conserved first and last residue. The D gene is left open where the match is weak. Clone sizes are given selectively: once, few, many, or a class where the clone is expanded.

j_call: TRBJ2-7; clone_size: few; d_call: .; v_call: TRBV9; cdr3_aa: CASSPRDSYEQYF; cdr3_nt: TGTGCCAGCAGCCCGCGGGACTCCTACGAGCAGTACTTC
j_call: TRBJ1-4; clone_size: .; d_call: .; v_call: TRBV7-2; cdr3_aa: CASSSGRWEKLFF; cdr3_nt: TGTGCCAGCAGCTCGGGACGTTGGGAAAAACTGTTTTTT
j_call: TRBJ2-7; clone_size: .; d_call: TRBD2; v_call: TRBV6-5; cdr3_aa: CASAKATSVGYYEQYF; cdr3_nt: TGTGCCAGCGCTAAAGCCACTAGCGTGGGGTATTACGAGCAGTACTTC
j_call: TRBJ1-2; clone_size: few; d_call: TRBD1; v_call: TRBV29-1; cdr3_aa: CSVLVQGGAGYTF; cdr3_nt: TGCAGCGTTCTCGTACAGGGGGGTGCTGGCTACACCTTC
j_call: TRBJ1-6; clone_size: .; d_call: .; v_call: TRBV5-6; cdr3_aa: CASTHATYNSPLHF; cdr3_nt: TGTGCCAGCACCCATGCTACCTATAATTCACCCCTCCACTTT
j_call: TRBJ1-2; clone_size: .; d_call: .; v_call: TRBV5-6; cdr3_aa: CASSQTGSLYGYTF; cdr3_nt: TGTGCCAGCAGCCAGACAGGCAGCCTCTATGGCTACACCTTC
j_call: TRBJ2-5; clone_size: few; d_call: TRBD2; v_call: TRBV29-1; cdr3_aa: CSVMTSVPF; cdr3_nt: TGCAGCGTTATGACTAGCGTGCCCTTC
j_call: TRBJ1-1; clone_size: few; d_call: .; v_call: TRBV4-1; cdr3_aa: CASSQVGGTGAFF; cdr3_nt: TGCGCCAGCAGCCAAGTAGGGGGGACTGGCGCTTTCTTT
j_call: TRBJ2-3; clone_size: .; d_call: .; v_call: TRBV9; cdr3_aa: CASSLRPTDTQYF; cdr3_nt: TGTGCCAGCAGCCTTCGACCCACAGATACGCAGTATTTT
j_call: TRBJ1-2; clone_size: .; d_call: TRBD1; v_call: TRBV12-3/TRBV12-4; cdr3_aa: CASRTGVGRYGYTF; cdr3_nt: TGTGCCAGCAGGACAGGGGTTGGGCGCTATGGCTACACCTTC
j_call: TRBJ2-1; clone_size: few; d_call: .; v_call: TRBV15; cdr3_aa: CATSRGRDGVYNEQFF; cdr3_nt: TGTGCCACCAGCAGAGGAAGGGACGGGGTCTACAATGAGCAGTTCTTC
j_call: TRBJ1-1; clone_size: .; d_call: .; v_call: TRBV4-1; cdr3_aa: CASSQTLYTGNTEAFF; cdr3_nt: TGCGCCAGCAGCCAGACCCTATATACAGGGAACACTGAAGCTTTCTTT
j_call: TRBJ1-3; clone_size: few; d_call: .; v_call: TRBV5-6; cdr3_aa: CASSTPGLSSGNTIYF; cdr3_nt: TGTGCCAGCAGCACCCCGGGACTGAGCTCTGGAAACACCATATATTTT
j_call: TRBJ2-2; clone_size: few; d_call: .; v_call: TRBV6-5; cdr3_aa: CASSYFAGSGELFF; cdr3_nt: TGTGCCAGCAGTTACTTCGCAGGCTCCGGGGAGCTGTTTTTT
j_call: TRBJ1-2; clone_size: .; d_call: .; v_call: TRBV18; cdr3_aa: CASSAGVGTNYGYTF; cdr3_nt: TGTGCCAGCTCCGCCGGGGTGGGGACGAACTATGGCTACACCTTC
j_call: TRBJ2-2; clone_size: .; d_call: TRBD2; v_call: TRBV11-1; cdr3_aa: CASSTRTSGRPGELFF; cdr3_nt: TGTGCCAGCAGCACCAGGACTAGCGGGAGACCCGGGGAGCTGTTTTTT
j_call: TRBJ2-7; clone_size: .; d_call: TRBD1; v_call: TRBV5-6; cdr3_aa: CASSSLDRAYEQYF; cdr3_nt: TGTGCCAGCAGCTCATTGGACAGGGCCTACGAGCAGTACTTC
j_call: TRBJ1-1; clone_size: few; d_call: .; v_call: TRBV5-5; cdr3_aa: CASSLGLDPAFF; cdr3_nt: TGTGCCAGCAGCTTGGGACTCGACCCGGCTTTCTTT
j_call: TRBJ1-5; clone_size: many; d_call: .; v_call: TRBV7-2; cdr3_aa: CASSLFLDLNQPQHF; cdr3_nt: TGTGCCAGCAGCTTATTTCTGGACCTCAATCAGCCCCAGCATTTT
j_call: TRBJ2-3; clone_size: .; d_call: .; v_call: TRBV18; cdr3_aa: CASSPPGSDTQYF; cdr3_nt: TGTGCCAGCTCACCACCGGGGTCGGATACGCAGTATTTT
j_call: TRBJ1-5; clone_size: few; d_call: .; v_call: TRBV7-2; cdr3_aa: CASSLALAGRQPQHF; cdr3_nt: TGTGCCAGCAGCTTAGCGTTGGCAGGGCGACAGCCCCAGCATTTT
j_call: TRBJ1-2; clone_size: few; d_call: .; v_call: TRBV18; cdr3_aa: CASSQRVGYTF; cdr3_nt: TGTGCCAGCTCACAGAGGGTCGGCTACACCTTC
j_call: TRBJ1-1; clone_size: .; d_call: .; v_call: TRBV7-6; cdr3_aa: CASSLTLTGGVVTEAFF; cdr3_nt: TGTGCCAGCAGCTTAACCCTGACAGGAGGGGTAGTCACTGAAGCTTTCTTT
j_call: TRBJ2-1; clone_size: .; d_call: TRBD2; v_call: TRBV6-5; cdr3_aa: CASSRDFGTKSEQFF; cdr3_nt: TGTGCCAGCAGTCGAGACTTCGGGACTAAGAGTGAGCAGTTCTTC
j_call: TRBJ1-2; clone_size: .; d_call: .; v_call: TRBV29-1; cdr3_aa: CSVELRTDYGYTF; cdr3_nt: TGCAGCGTTGAATTGAGGACAGACTATGGCTACACCTTC
j_call: TRBJ2-1; clone_size: few; d_call: .; v_call: TRBV7-6; cdr3_aa: CASSPSLQGRGNEQFF; cdr3_nt: TGTGCCAGCAGCCCTTCCCTACAGGGGAGGGGGAATGAGCAGTTCTTC
j_call: TRBJ2-7; clone_size: few; d_call: .; v_call: TRBV27; cdr3_aa: CASRRPGPSSYEQYF; cdr3_nt: TGTGCCAGCAGACGACCGGGGCCGAGCTCCTACGAGCAGTACTTC
j_call: TRBJ1-1; clone_size: .; d_call: TRBD1; v_call: TRBV5-5; cdr3_aa: CASSWRQGGTEAFF; cdr3_nt: TGTGCCAGCAGCTGGAGACAGGGGGGGACTGAAGCTTTCTTT
j_call: TRBJ2-7; clone_size: few; d_call: TRBD2; v_call: TRBV5-1; cdr3_aa: CASSLVAGTYEQYF; cdr3_nt: TGCGCCAGCAGCTTGGTAGCGGGAACGTACGAGCAGTACTTC
j_call: TRBJ2-5; clone_size: few; d_call: .; v_call: TRBV7-9; cdr3_aa: CASRPGTSETQYF; cdr3_nt: TGTGCCAGCAGACCCGGGACATCAGAGACCCAGTACTTC
j_call: TRBJ1-5; clone_size: .; d_call: .; v_call: TRBV2; cdr3_aa: CASRDSQPQHF; cdr3_nt: TGTGCCAGCAGAGATTCCCAGCCCCAGCATTTT
j_call: TRBJ2-7; clone_size: few; d_call: .; v_call: TRBV7-9; cdr3_aa: CASSSARAAGYEQYF; cdr3_nt: TGTGCCAGCAGCTCCGCCCGGGCGGCGGGATACGAGCAGTACTTC
j_call: TRBJ2-7; clone_size: .; d_call: .; v_call: TRBV19; cdr3_aa: CASTREGGSSYEQYF; cdr3_nt: TGTGCCAGTACAAGAGAGGGAGGAAGCTCCTACGAGCAGTACTTC
j_call: TRBJ2-7; clone_size: .; d_call: TRBD2; v_call: TRBV29-1; cdr3_aa: CSVEDGLAGAYEQYF; cdr3_nt: TGCAGCGTTGAAGATGGGCTAGCGGGAGCCTACGAGCAGTACTTC
j_call: TRBJ2-1; clone_size: .; d_call: .; v_call: TRBV19; cdr3_aa: CASSISLVQALYNEQFF; cdr3_nt: TGTGCCAGTAGTATAAGTCTGGTGCAAGCCCTATACAATGAGCAGTTCTTC
j_call: TRBJ2-7; clone_size: .; d_call: TRBD2; v_call: TRBV10-3; cdr3_aa: CAIAPSGVSYEQYF; cdr3_nt: TGTGCCATCGCCCCTAGCGGGGTTTCCTACGAGCAGTACTTC
j_call: TRBJ2-2; clone_size: few; d_call: .; v_call: TRBV20-1; cdr3_aa: CSARDTGSPNTGELFF; cdr3_nt: TGCAGTGCTAGAGATACAGGGTCCCCGAACACCGGGGAGCTGTTTTTT
j_call: TRBJ2-5; clone_size: few; d_call: .; v_call: TRBV15; cdr3_aa: CATSIRQTETQYF; cdr3_nt: TGTGCCACCAGCATACGGCAGACAGAGACCCAGTACTTC
j_call: TRBJ2-7; clone_size: many; d_call: .; v_call: TRBV29-1; cdr3_aa: CSVIGAQGYEQYF; cdr3_nt: TGCAGCGTTATAGGGGCCCAGGGGTACGAGCAGTACTTC
j_call: TRBJ2-4; clone_size: few; d_call: TRBD2; v_call: TRBV3-1; cdr3_aa: CASSQDHGRASIQYF; cdr3_nt: TGTGCCAGCAGCCAAGATCACGGGAGGGCCTCCATTCAGTACTTC
j_call: TRBJ1-1; clone_size: few; d_call: .; v_call: TRBV6-6; cdr3_aa: CASSTGYHGEAFF; cdr3_nt: TGTGCCAGCAGTACGGGTTACCACGGCGAAGCTTTCTTT
j_call: TRBJ1-1; clone_size: few; d_call: .; v_call: TRBV5-1; cdr3_aa: CASSLIKGSEAFF; cdr3_nt: TGCGCCAGCAGCTTGATAAAAGGATCTGAAGCTTTCTTT
j_call: TRBJ1-6; clone_size: .; d_call: .; v_call: TRBV15; cdr3_aa: CATSRDSPLHF; cdr3_nt: TGTGCCACCAGCAGAGATTCACCCCTCCACTTT
j_call: TRBJ2-3; clone_size: .; d_call: .; v_call: TRBV7-9; cdr3_aa: CASARPTDTQYF; cdr3_nt: TGTGCCAGCGCTAGACCAACAGATACGCAGTATTTT
j_call: TRBJ2-7; clone_size: .; d_call: TRBD2; v_call: TRBV18; cdr3_aa: CASSPLQAGAHYEQYF; cdr3_nt: TGTGCCAGCTCACCACTCCAGGCGGGAGCTCACTACGAGCAGTACTTC
j_call: TRBJ2-1; clone_size: few; d_call: .; v_call: TRBV5-5; cdr3_aa: CASSLQRQSGVNEQFF; cdr3_nt: TGTGCCAGCAGCTTGCAGAGACAGTCTGGTGTCAATGAGCAGTTCTTC
j_call: TRBJ2-1; clone_size: .; d_call: .; v_call: TRBV5-5; cdr3_aa: CASSLNLRGKQFF; cdr3_nt: TGTGCCAGCAGCTTGAATCTGAGGGGTAAACAGTTCTTC
j_call: TRBJ2-7; clone_size: few; d_call: .; v_call: TRBV5-1; cdr3_aa: CASTTGSSYEQYF; cdr3_nt: TGCGCCAGCACTACAGGGTCCTCCTACGAGCAGTACTTC
j_call: TRBJ2-1; clone_size: .; d_call: .; v_call: TRBV6-1; cdr3_aa: CASRPKGIPYNEQFF; cdr3_nt: TGTGCCAGCAGGCCTAAGGGGATCCCCTACAATGAGCAGTTCTTC
j_call: TRBJ2-1; clone_size: .; d_call: .; v_call: TRBV29-1; cdr3_aa: CSVTEGYNEQFF; cdr3_nt: TGCAGCGTTACTGAGGGGTACAATGAGCAGTTCTTC
j_call: TRBJ2-6; clone_size: .; d_call: .; v_call: TRBV9; cdr3_aa: CASSPGGANVLTF; cdr3_nt: TGTGCCAGCAGCCCAGGAGGGGCCAACGTCCTGACTTTC
j_call: TRBJ1-1; clone_size: .; d_call: .; v_call: TRBV5-1; cdr3_aa: CASSLVPGADTEAFF; cdr3_nt: TGCGCCAGCAGCTTGGTGCCGGGGGCTGACACTGAAGCTTTCTTT